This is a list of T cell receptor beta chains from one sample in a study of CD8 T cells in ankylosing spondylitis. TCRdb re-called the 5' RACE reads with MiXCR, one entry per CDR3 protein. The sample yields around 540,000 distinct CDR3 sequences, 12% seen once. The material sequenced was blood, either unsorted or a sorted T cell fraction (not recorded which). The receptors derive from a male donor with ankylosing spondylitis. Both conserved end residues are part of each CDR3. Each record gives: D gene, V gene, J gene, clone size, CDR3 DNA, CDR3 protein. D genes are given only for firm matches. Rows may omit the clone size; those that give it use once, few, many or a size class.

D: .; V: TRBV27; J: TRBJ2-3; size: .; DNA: TGTGCCAGCAGTCCCCCCCAGGGAACCTCTAGCACAGATACGCAGTATTTT; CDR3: CASSPPQGTSSTDTQYF
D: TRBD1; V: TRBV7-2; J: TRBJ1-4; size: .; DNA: TGTGCCAGCAGCTTCGGAGACAGGGGTGAAAGGGAAAAACTGTTTTTT; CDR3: CASSFGDRGEREKLFF
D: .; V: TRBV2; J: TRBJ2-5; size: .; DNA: TGTGCCAGCAGTGTGGGACGGGCGACTGGTCAAGAGACCCAGTACTTC; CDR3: CASSVGRATGQETQYF
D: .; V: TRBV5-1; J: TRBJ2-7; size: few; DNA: TGCGCCAGCAGCTTGGTTTCAATCGGAAACTACGAGCAGTACTTC; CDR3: CASSLVSIGNYEQYF
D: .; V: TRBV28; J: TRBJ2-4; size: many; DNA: TGTGCCAGCAACGAGGGGGCCAAAAACATTCAGTACTTC; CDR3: CASNEGAKNIQYF
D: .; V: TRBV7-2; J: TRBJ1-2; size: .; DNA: TGTGCCAGCAGCTTTCAACAGGGCAAGGTTTCCGGCTACACCTTC; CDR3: CASSFQQGKVSGYTF
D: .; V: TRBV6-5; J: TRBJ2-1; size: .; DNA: TGTGCCAGCAGTTACCGGACTCAATCCCGTCTAAATGAGCAGTTCTTC; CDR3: CASSYRTQSRLNEQFF
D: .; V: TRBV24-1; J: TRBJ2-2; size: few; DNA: TGTGCCACCAGTGATGGGGCGGGGTCGAACACCGGGGAGCTGTTTTTT; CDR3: CATSDGAGSNTGELFF
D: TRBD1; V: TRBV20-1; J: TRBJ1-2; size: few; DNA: TGCAGTGCTTACCGGGACAGTGGTGGCTACACCTTC; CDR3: CSAYRDSGGYTF
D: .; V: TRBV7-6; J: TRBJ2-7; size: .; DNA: TGTGCCAGCAGCTTTTCCGCGGGCCACTACGAGCAGTACTTC; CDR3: CASSFSAGHYEQYF
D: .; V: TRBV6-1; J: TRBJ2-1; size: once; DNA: TGTGCCAGCAGTGAAGTTTTCCCCGGCCTCTACAATGAGCAGTTCTTC; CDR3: CASSEVFPGLYNEQFF
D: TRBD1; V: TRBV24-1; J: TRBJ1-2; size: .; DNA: TGTGCCACCAGTGAGACGGGGACAGGGATCGGCTACACCTTC; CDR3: CATSETGTGIGYTF
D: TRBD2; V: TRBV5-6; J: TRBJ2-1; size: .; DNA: TGTGCCAGCAGCTTGACGGGAGGTCGTGGCTCCTACAATGAGCAGTTCTTC; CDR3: CASSLTGGRGSYNEQFF
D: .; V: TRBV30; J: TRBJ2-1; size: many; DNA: TGTGCCTGGAGTCCTCTAGCCCAATACAATGAGCAGTTCTTC; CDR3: CAWSPLAQYNEQFF
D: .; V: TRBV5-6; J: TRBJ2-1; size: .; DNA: TGTGCCAGCAGCCCGCTGGGGGGCAAAAGGTGGTCGGGTGAGCAGTTCTTC; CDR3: CASSPLGGKRWSGEQFF